This T cell receptor beta chain comes out of a study of beta chain features in type 1 diabetes. On the study more broadly: Age, gender and cell yields were similar between patients and healthy donors.

The study reverse transcribed the entire isolated RNA, so it sequenced expressed TCRB transcripts. Some clones are missing from TCRdb's copy, which holds only in-frame ones; the method was immunoSEQ multiplex PCR. Of some 15,000 clones in the sample, about three quarters were seen once. As concerns this clone: Its antigen remains unidentified.

The ends were cut back, 5 bases at V and 7 bases at J, with 11 bases in the middle. The CDR3 spans 12 residues. The germline CDR1 and CDR2 sequences are SNHLY and FYNNEI. Study results and limitations: Moderate but significant shortening of TCRB CDR3s was recorded in all four CD4+ subsets from Type 1 diabetes patients. For patients, the naive, central memory and Treg TCRB repertoires appeared more alike than for healthy donors.

Sequencing was done on a sample of stem cell memory CD4+ T cells from blood. This chain joins TRBV2 and TRBJ1-2, with D maybe TRBD1 (5 bases). This clonotype was obtained from a man aged 25 to 40 with type 1 diabetes. The chain's CDR3 is CASSRSGVGYTF. Written as DNA, the CDR3 is TGTGCCAGCAGTCGCTCGGGGGTTGGCTACACCTTC.